Listed below are T cell receptor beta chains from one sample, sequenced in a study of CD8+ T cells in alopecia areata. Generated by immunoSEQ multiplex PCR, the TCRdb table keeps only in-frame clones and is missing some. Seen here are around 70,000 clones, 29% observed once, and the top ten hold under 15%. Sequencing was performed on CD8+ T cells sorted from blood, taken at week 4, from a patient treated with tofacitinib. These receptors all come from a human donor with alopecia areata. Each CDR3 is given with its conserved first and last residue. Fields, in order: V gene, D gene, J gene, clone size, CDR3 DNA, CDR3 protein. A D gene is named only where the DNA matches it firmly. The size field is filled for only some rows; it gives once, few, many or a size class.

TRBV25-1	.	TRBJ1-1	few	TGTGCCAGCAGTTCCCGAATAGGGGGGGCAACTGAAGCTTTCTTT	CASSSRIGGATEAFF
TRBV16	.	TRBJ1-1	.	TGTGCCAGCAGCACGGGGGCTCGCACTGAAGCTTTCTTT	CASSTGARTEAFF
TRBV7-3	.	TRBJ2-2	once	TGTGCCAGCAGCTTAGCGGTGGTAGTTCCCGGGGAGCTGTTTTTT	CASSLAVVVPGELFF
TRBV9	.	TRBJ1-1	.	TGTGCCAGCAGCACGACCCGGGGGGGGGCTGAAGCTTTCTTT	CASSTTRGGAEAFF
TRBV4-3	.	TRBJ2-5	.	TGCGCCAGCAGCCAGGGTCACGGGACGGAAGAGACCCAGTACTTC	CASSQGHGTEETQYF
TRBV4-1	.	TRBJ2-1	.	TGCGCCAGCAGCCAAGTGTGGCAGAGGGAAGAACCTGAGCAGTTCTTC	CASSQVWQREEPEQFF
TRBV6-1	TRBD1	TRBJ1-2	.	TGTGCCAGCAGTGATGGGACAGGGTTAACCATATATGGCTACACCTTC	CASSDGTGLTIYGYTF
TRBV5-4	TRBD2	TRBJ2-7	few	TGTGCCAGCAGCTTCGGAGCGGGAGGTTCCTACGAGCAGTACTTC	CASSFGAGGSYEQYF
TRBV30	.	TRBJ2-2	few	TGTGCCTGGAGCCCCGGGACTCGCGCCGGGGAGCTGTTTTTT	CAWSPGTRAGELFF
TRBV29-1	.	TRBJ2-7	.	TGCAGCGTTGTGAGCGGGTACTACGAGCAGTACTTC	CSVVSGYYEQYF
TRBV29-1	.	TRBJ2-3	few	TGCAGCGTAATGGAGGGATCCACAGATACGCAGTATTTT	CSVMEGSTDTQYF
TRBV29-1	.	TRBJ2-7	few	TGCAGCGTTGCAGGACCGGGCTACGAGCAGTACTTC	CSVAGPGYEQYF
TRBV29-1	.	TRBJ1-1	few	TGCAGCGTTGTGGACAGCACTGAAGCTTTCTTT	CSVVDSTEAFF
TRBV29-1	TRBD1	TRBJ2-7	.	TGCAGCGTTGTTCGGACAGGATCCTACGAGCAGTACTTC	CSVVRTGSYEQYF
TRBV9	TRBD1	TRBJ1-2	.	TGTGCCAGCAGCCGCCGGGACAGGGGGCCTGGCTACACCTTC	CASSRRDRGPGYTF
TRBV14	TRBD2	TRBJ2-5	.	TGTGCCAGCAGCCCGACTAGCGGGAGGGAGACCCAGTACTTC	CASSPTSGRETQYF
TRBV29-1	.	TRBJ2-3	.	TGCAGCGTTAGGATGAGCGGGTACACAGATACGCAGTATTTT	CSVRMSGYTDTQYF
TRBV12-5	TRBD2	TRBJ2-1	.	TGTGCTAGTGGTTTGGACTATAGCGGGAGCGACTACAATGAGCAGTTCTTC	CASGLDYSGSDYNEQFF
TRBV11-2	TRBD2	TRBJ2-7	.	TGTGCCAGCAGCTTCGGGACTAGCTCCTACGAGCAGTACTTC	CASSFGTSSYEQYF
TRBV20-1	.	TRBJ2-1	few	TGCAGTGCTCCAATCTACAATGAGCAGTTCTTC	CSAPIYNEQFF
TRBV10-3	TRBD2	TRBJ2-3	few	TGTGCCATCTGGGCGGGAGTGGCAGATACGCAGTATTTT	CAIWAGVADTQYF
TRBV7-2	.	TRBJ2-1	few	TGTGCCAGCAGGGACAGAATTGATGAGCAGTTCTTC	CASRDRIDEQFF
TRBV29-1	TRBD2	TRBJ2-7	.	TGCAGCGCTGGGACTAGCGGGAGCGACGAGCAGTACTTC	CSAGTSGSDEQYF
TRBV25-1	.	TRBJ2-7	.	TGTGCCAGCAGTGACCCTCAGGGGACCCCCTACGAGCAGTACTTC	CASSDPQGTPYEQYF
TRBV29-1	.	TRBJ2-2	.	TGCAGCGTTGATCAGGCAAATACCGGGGAGCTGTTTTTT	CSVDQANTGELFF
TRBV25-1	.	TRBJ1-1	.	TGTGCCAGCAGTGATACAGGCTACACTGAAGCTTTCTTT	CASSDTGYTEAFF
TRBV5-1	TRBD2	TRBJ2-4	many	TGCGCCAGCAGCTTGCCCCTAGCGGGAGGTTTAAACATTCAGTACTTC	CASSLPLAGGLNIQYF
TRBV9	TRBD2	TRBJ2-5	few	TGTGCCAGCAGCGTAGGGAGCGGGAGTGGAGAGACCCAGTACTTC	CASSVGSGSGETQYF
TRBV2	.	TRBJ2-1	few	TGTGCCAGCAAGAGTAGCGGTATCTCCTACAATGAGCAGTTCTTC	CASKSSGISYNEQFF
TRBV6-5	.	TRBJ1-2	.	TGTGCCAGCAGTGGGTCGGTTTATGGCTACACCTTC	CASSGSVYGYTF
TRBV29-1	TRBD1	TRBJ2-1	few	TGCAGCGTCGGCAGGGGGTACAATGAGCAGTTCTTC	CSVGRGYNEQFF
TRBV30	.	TRBJ1-1	.	TGTGCCTGGGGTCGGATAACTGAAGCTTTCTTT	CAWGRITEAFF
TRBV15	.	TRBJ1-5	few	TGTGCCACCAGCGGAGAGGGGGGTGGTCAGCCCCAGCATTTT	CATSGEGGGQPQHF
TRBV30	TRBD2	TRBJ2-1	few	TGTGCCTGGAGTCCATGGACTAGCGGGAGCTCCTACAATGAGCAGTTCTTC	CAWSPWTSGSSYNEQFF